These 5 T cell receptor beta chains were sequenced from one sample in a study of T cells after yellow fever vaccination. MiXCR, run by TCRdb on the 5' RACE reads, gives a single entry per CDR3 protein. Found here are 450,000 to 600,000 distinct CDR3 sequences, about 15% of them singletons; the top ten hold 15% to 20%. The starting material was PBMCs, obtained 5 days after the first yellow fever vaccination. Receptors were obtained from a man between 18 and 35 years old who received the YFV17D yellow fever vaccine.

The rearrangement joins TRBV5-1 to TRBJ2-2, with TRBD2 matching 10 bases. Trimming cost V 2 bases and J 9 bases; bases outside gene matches: 10. Germline V gives CDR1 SGHRS, CDR2 YFSETQ. There are 16 residues in the CDR3. DNA of the CDR3: TGCGCCAGCAGCTTAGCACTAGCGGGGCGGGACCGGGAGCTGTTTTTT. Encoded protein: CASSLALAGRDRELFF.

Here the CDR3 reads CASGGQTNTGELFF. The CDR3, as DNA: TGCGCCAGTGGGGGACAGACCAACACCGGGGAGCTGTTTTTT. The chain is built from TRBV5-1 and TRBJ2-2, with 7 nucleotides matching TRBD1. The germline V gene has CDR1 SGHRS and CDR2 YFSETQ. This CDR3 spans 14 amino acids. Unmatched junction bases numbered 6, after V lost 8 bases and J lost 2 bases.

This clonotype came up a few times. The chain employs TRBV10-2 and TRBJ2-3; D not certain. This CDR3 is built from 12 residues. Germline lookup yields CDR1 WSHSY and CDR2 SAAADI. The germline V and J ends were trimmed by 6 bases and 2 bases, with 6 bases remaining between them. The CDR3 nucleotides are TGCGCCAGCAGAGAACACACAGATACGCAGTATTTT. Translation gives CASREHTDTQYF.

A single count supports this clonotype. V is TRBV20-1 and J is TRBJ2-3, with D perhaps matching TRBD2 (7 bases). Germline loops: CDR1 DFQATT, CDR2 SNEGSKA (reference sequence). With 0 bases removed from V and 4 bases from J, the gap between germline ends came to 17 bases. The CDR3 consists of 16 residues. The CDR3 region has the DNA TGCAGTGCTAGAGATGACGCGGGGGCGAGCCCAGATACGCAGTATTTT. Amino acid sequence: CSARDDAGASPDTQYF.

This clonotype has a count of ten or more. The chain joins TRBV5-6 to TRBJ1-3, with D tentatively TRBD1 (6 bases). The CDR3 spans 15 residues. The germline V and J ends were trimmed by 3 bases and 0 bases, with 10 bases remaining between them. Germline V gene sequence: CDR1 SGHDT, CDR2 YYEEEE. CDR3 protein: CASSSTGSSGNTIYF. The CDR3 region has the DNA TGTGCCAGCAGCTCAACAGGGAGCTCTGGAAACACCATATATTTT.